This record looks at one T cell receptor beta chain sequence and its context. The antigen remains unidentified. This sample is part of a study of cytomegalovirus exposure and HLA in healthy donors. Study-wide points: Donors were assumed by presence/absence analyses to have roughly uniform sequencing depth.

CDR1 ENHRY and CDR2 SYGVKD come from the germline V gene. V was pared by 5 bases and J by 7 bases, with 14 bases between. The CDR3 runs to 14 residues. The PCR had 60 Vbeta and 13 Jbeta primers. Assay used: immunoSEQ multiplex PCR; TCRdb lists only in-frame clones, some missing. This table holds 150,000 to 200,000 clones, 75% found once. The sequenced sample was PBMCs. This chain uses TRBV10-3 with TRBJ1-4; a weak D match, TRBD1 (5 bases). This TCR came from a woman aged 40 to 49 in good health and CMV-seropositive. The CDR3 bases are TGTGCCATCAGTACAGGCGACCAGGGTGAAAAACTGTTTTTT. It yields the protein CAISTGDQGEKLFF.